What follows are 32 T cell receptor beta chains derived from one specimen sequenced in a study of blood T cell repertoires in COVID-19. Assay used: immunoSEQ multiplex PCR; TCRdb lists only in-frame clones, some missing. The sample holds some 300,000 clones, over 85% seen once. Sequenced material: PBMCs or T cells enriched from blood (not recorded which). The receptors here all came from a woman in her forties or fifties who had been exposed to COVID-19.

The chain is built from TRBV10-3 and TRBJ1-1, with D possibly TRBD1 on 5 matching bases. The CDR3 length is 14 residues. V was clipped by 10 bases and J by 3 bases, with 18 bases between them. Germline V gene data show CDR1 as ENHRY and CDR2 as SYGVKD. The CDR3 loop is CATSEQGKDTEAFF. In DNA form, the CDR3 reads TGTGCCACCTCAGAGCAGGGCAAGGACACTGAAGCTTTCTTT.

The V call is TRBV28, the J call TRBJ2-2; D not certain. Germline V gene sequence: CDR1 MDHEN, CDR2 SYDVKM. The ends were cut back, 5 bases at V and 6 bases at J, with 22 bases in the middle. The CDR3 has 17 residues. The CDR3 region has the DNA TGTGCCAGCAGTCCCCTCGAGTTAAGATTTATCGCCGGGGAGCTGTTTTTT. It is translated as CASSPLELRFIAGELFF.

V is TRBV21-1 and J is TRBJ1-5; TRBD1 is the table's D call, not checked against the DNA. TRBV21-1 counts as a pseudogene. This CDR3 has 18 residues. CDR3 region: CASSKVNWGRVLSQPQHF. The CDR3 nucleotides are TGTGCCAGCAGCAAAGTCAATTGGGGGCGCGTTTTAAGTCAGCCCCAGCATTTT.

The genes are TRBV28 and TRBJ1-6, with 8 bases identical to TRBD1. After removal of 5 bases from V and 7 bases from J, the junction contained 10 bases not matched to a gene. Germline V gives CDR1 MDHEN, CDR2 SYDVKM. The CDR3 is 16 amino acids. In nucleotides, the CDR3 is TGTGCCAGCAGTGGCGCTGGGGGACAGGTGAATTCACCCCTCCACTTT. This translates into CASSGAGGQVNSPLHF.

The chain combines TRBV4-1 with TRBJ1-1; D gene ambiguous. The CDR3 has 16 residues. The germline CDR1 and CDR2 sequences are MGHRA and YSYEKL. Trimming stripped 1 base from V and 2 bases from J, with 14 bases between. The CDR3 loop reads CASSQARGRSNTEAFF. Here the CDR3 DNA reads TGCGCCAGCAGCCAAGCTCGCGGCCGTAGCAACACTGAAGCTTTCTTT.

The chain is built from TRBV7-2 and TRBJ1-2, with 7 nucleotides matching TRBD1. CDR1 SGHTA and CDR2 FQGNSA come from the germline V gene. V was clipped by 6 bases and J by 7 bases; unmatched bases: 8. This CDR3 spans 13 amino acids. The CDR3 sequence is CASSSDRVGGYTF. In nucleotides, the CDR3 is TGTGCCAGCAGTTCCGACAGGGTAGGTGGCTACACCTTC. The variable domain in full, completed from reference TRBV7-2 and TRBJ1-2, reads GAGVSQSPSNKVTEKGKDVELRCDPISGHTALYWYRQSLGQGLEFLIYFQGNSAPDKSGLPSDRFSAERTGGSVSTLTIQRTQQEDSAVYLCASSSDRVGGYTFGSGTRLTVV.

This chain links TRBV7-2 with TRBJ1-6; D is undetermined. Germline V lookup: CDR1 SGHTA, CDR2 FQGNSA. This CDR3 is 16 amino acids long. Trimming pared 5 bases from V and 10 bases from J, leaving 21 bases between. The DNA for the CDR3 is TGTGCCAGCAGCGCCTCCCTGGCGGGCTTGAACTCACCCCTCCACTTT. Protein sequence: CASSASLAGLNSPLHF.

The CDR3 nucleotides read TGCGCCAGCAGTGAAGCGGGGGGGCCCGGGGAGCTGTTTTTT. As protein: CASSEAGGPGELFF. The gene calls are TRBV10-2 and TRBJ2-2; TRBD2 matches 10 bases. CDR1 is WSHSY, CDR2 SAAADI, per germline. Trimming cost V 3 bases and J 6 bases; bases outside gene matches: 1. The CDR3 totals 14 residues.

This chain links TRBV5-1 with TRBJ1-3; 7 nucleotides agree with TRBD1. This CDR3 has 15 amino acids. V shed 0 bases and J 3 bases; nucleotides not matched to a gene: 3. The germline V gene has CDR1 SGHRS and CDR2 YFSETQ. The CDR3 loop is CASSLEGADGNTIYF. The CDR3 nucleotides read TGCGCCAGCAGCTTGGAGGGGGCGGATGGAAACACCATATATTTT.

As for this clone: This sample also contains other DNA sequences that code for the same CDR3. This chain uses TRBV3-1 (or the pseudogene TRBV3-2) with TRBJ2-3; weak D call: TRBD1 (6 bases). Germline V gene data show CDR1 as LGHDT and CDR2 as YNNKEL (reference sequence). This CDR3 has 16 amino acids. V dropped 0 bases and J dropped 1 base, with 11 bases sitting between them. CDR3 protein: CASSQDPAGGTDTQYF. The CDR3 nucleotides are TGTGCCAGCAGCCAAGATCCCGCAGGGGGCACAGATACGCAGTATTTT.

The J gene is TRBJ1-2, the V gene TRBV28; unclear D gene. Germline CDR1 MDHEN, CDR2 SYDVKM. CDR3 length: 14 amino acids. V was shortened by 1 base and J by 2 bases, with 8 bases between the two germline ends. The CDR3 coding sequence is TGTGCCAGCAGTTTATATACAGAGAACTATGGCTACACCTTC. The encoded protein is CASSLYTENYGYTF.

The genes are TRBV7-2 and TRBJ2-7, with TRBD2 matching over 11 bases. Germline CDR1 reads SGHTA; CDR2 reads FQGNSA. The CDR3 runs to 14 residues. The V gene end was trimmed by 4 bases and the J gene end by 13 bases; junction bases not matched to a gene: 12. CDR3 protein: CASSSWGRLAGFYF. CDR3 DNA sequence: TGTGCCAGCAGCTCCTGGGGGCGACTAGCGGGGTTTTACTTC.

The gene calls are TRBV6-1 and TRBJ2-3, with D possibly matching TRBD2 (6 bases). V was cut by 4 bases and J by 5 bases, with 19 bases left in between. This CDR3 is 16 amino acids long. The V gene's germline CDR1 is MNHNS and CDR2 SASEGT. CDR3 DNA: TGTGCCAGCAGTGCCACGACTAGTCTCCTCTTAGATACGCAGTATTTT. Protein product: CASSATTSLLLDTQYF.

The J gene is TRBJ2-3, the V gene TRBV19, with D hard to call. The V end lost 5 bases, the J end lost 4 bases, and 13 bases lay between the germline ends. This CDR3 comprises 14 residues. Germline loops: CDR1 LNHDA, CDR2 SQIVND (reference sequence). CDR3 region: CASSAARSPDTQYF. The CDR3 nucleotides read TGTGCCAGTAGTGCGGCGAGATCCCCAGATACGCAGTATTTT. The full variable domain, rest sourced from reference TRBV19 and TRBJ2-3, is DGGITQSPKYLFRKEGQNVTLSCEQNLNHDAMYWYRQDPGQGLRLIYYSQIVNDFQKGDIAEGYSVSREKKESFPLTVTSAQKNPTAFYLCASSAARSPDTQYFGPGTRLTVL.

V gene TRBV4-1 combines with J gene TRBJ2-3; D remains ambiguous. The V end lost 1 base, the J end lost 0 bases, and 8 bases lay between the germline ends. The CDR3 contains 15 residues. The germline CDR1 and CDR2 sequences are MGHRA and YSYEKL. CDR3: CASSQGSGSTDTQYF. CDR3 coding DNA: TGCGCCAGCAGCCAAGGTTCCGGGAGCACAGATACGCAGTATTTT.

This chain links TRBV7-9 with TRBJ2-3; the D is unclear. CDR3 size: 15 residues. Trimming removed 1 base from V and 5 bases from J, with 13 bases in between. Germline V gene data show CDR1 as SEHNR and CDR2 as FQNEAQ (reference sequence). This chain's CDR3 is CASSLVGFGLDTQYF. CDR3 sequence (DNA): TGTGCCAGCAGCTTAGTCGGGTTTGGTTTAGATACGCAGTATTTT.

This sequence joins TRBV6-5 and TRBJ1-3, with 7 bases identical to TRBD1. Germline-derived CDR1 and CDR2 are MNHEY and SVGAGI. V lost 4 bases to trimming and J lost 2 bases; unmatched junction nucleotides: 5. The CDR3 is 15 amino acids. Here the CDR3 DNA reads TGTGCCAGCAGTTCCGGGACAGAAACTGGAAACACCATATATTTT. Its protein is CASSSGTETGNTIYF.

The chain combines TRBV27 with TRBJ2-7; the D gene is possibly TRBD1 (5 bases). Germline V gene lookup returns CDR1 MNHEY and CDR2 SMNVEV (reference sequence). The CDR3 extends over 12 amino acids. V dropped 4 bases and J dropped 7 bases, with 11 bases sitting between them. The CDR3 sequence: CASSYKGFEQYF. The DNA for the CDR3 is TGTGCCAGCAGTTATAAGGGGTTTGAGCAGTACTTC.

The CDR3 reads CASRHTPTNEKLFF. CDR3 coding DNA: TGTGCCAGCAGGCACACCCCAACTAATGAAAAACTGTTTTTT. The chain employs TRBV7-6 and TRBJ1-4; D gene uncertain. The CDR3 is 14 residues long. V dropped 6 bases and J dropped 0 bases, with 8 bases sitting between them. Germline V CDR1 and CDR2: SGHVS, FNYEAQ. The entire variable domain, with the rest obtained from reference TRBV7-6 and TRBJ1-4, is as follows: GAGVSQSPRYKVTKRGQDVALRCDPISGHVSLYWYRQALGQGPEFLTYFNYEAQQDKSGLPNDRFSAERPEGSISTLTIQRTEQRDSAMYRCASRHTPTNEKLFFGSGTQLSVL.

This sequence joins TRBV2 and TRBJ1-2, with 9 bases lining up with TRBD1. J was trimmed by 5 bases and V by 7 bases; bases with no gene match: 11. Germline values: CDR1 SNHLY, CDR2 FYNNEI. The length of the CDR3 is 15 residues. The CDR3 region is CASNPNLGQGYGYTF. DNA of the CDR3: TGTGCCAGCAACCCCAATCTGGGACAGGGTTATGGCTACACCTTC.

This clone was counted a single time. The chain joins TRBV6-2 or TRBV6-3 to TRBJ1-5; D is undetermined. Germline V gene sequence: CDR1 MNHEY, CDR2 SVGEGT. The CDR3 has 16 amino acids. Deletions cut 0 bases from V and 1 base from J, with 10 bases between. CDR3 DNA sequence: TGTGCCAGCAGTTACTCCGGGGTCTTGAGCAATCAGCCCCAGCATTTT. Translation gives CASSYSGVLSNQPQHF.

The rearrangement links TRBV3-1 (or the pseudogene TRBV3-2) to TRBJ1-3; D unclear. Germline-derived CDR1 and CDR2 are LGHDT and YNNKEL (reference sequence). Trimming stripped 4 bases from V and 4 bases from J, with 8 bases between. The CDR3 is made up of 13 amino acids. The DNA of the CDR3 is TGTGCCAGCAGCCGAAGAGAGGGAAACACCATATATTTT. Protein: CASSRREGNTIYF.

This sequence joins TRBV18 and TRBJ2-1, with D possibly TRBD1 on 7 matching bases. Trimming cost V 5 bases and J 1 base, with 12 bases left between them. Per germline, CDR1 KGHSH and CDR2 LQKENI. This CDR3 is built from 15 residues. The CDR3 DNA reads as TGTGCCAGCTCATCTCAGGGGGGTTCCTACAATGAGCAGTTCTTC. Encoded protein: CASSSQGGSYNEQFF.

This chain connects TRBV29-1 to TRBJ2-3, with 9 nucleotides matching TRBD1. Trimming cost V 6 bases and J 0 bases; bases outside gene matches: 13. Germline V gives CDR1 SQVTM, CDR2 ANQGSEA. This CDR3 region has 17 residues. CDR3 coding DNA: TGCAGCGTACCGGGACAGGGCCCTTATTCTAGCACAGATACGCAGTATTTT. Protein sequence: CSVPGQGPYSSTDTQYF.

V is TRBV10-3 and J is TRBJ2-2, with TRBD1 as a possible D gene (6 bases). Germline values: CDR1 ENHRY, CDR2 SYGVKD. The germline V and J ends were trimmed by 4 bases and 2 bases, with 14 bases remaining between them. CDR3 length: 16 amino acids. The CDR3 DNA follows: TGTGCCATCAGTGGCCAGGGGCCCCTAAACACCGGGGAGCTGTTTTTT. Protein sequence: CAISGQGPLNTGELFF.

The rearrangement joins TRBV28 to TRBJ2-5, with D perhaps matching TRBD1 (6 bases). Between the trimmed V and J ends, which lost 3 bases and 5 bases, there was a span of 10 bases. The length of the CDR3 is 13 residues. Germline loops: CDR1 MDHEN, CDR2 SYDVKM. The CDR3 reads CASSFRGGETQYF. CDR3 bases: TGTGCCAGCAGTTTCAGGGGTGGGGAGACCCAGTACTTC.

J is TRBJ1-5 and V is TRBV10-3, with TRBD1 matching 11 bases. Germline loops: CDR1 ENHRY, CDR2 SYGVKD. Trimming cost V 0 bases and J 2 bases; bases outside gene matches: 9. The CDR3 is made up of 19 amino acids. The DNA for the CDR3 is TGTGCCATCAGTGAGTCGAGGACAGGGGGCGTTTCGGGCAATCAGCCCCAGCATTTT. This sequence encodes CAISESRTGGVSGNQPQHF.

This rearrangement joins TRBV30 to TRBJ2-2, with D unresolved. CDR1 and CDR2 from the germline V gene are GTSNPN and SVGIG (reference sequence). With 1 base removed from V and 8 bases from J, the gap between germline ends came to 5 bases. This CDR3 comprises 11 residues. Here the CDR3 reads CAWSGGGELFF. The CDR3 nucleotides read TGTGCCTGGAGTGGCGGAGGGGAGCTGTTTTTT.

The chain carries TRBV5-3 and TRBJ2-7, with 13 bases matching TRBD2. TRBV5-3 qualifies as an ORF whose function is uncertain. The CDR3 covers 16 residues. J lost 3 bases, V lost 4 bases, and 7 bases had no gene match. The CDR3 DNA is TGTGCCAGAAGCCTGGGACTAGCGGGGACATACTACGAGCAGTACTTC. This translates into CARSLGLAGTYYEQYF.

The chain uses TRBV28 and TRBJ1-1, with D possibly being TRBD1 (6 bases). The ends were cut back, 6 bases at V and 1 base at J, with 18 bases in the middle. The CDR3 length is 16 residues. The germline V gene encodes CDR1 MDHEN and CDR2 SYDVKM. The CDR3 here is CASSSSQGMRNTEAFF. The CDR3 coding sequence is TGTGCCAGCAGCTCATCACAGGGTATGCGGAACACTGAAGCTTTCTTT.

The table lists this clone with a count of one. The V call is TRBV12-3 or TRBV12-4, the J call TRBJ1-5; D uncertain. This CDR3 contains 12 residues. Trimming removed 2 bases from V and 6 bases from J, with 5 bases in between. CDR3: CASSLSGQPQHF. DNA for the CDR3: TGTGCCAGCAGTTTATCGGGTCAGCCCCAGCATTTT.

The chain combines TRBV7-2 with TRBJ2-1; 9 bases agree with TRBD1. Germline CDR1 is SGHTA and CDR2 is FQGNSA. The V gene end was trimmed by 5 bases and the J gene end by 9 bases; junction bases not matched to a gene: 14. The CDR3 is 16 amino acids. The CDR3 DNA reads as TGTGCCAGCAGCCGCCGAGGGACAGGGACCTTCGGTGAGCAGTTCTTC. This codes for CASSRRGTGTFGEQFF. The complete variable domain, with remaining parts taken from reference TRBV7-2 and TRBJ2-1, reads GAGVSQSPSNKVTEKGKDVELRCDPISGHTALYWYRQSLGQGLEFLIYFQGNSAPDKSGLPSDRFSAERTGGSVSTLTIQRTQQEDSAVYLCASSRRGTGTFGEQFFGPGTRLTVL.